One and the same sample provided the 12 T cell receptor beta chains below, sequenced in a study of early stage breast cancer tumors. The repertoire was sequenced with immunoSEQ multiplex PCR; TCRdb's copy has only in-frame clones and lacks some. The repertoire holds fewer than 90,000 clones, with roughly three quarters as singletons. The sequenced material came from blood. These receptors all come from a person between 55 and 70 years old with breast cancer.

J is TRBJ2-2 and V is TRBV9; 8 nucleotides align to TRBD1. There are 15 residues in the CDR3. CDR1 and CDR2 (germline): SGDLS, YYNGEE. V dropped 4 bases and J dropped 4; count of bases not matched to a gene: 6. This CDR3 reads CASSTAGGSTGELFF. The CDR3 DNA reads as TGTGCCAGCAGCACGGCAGGGGGCAGCACCGGGGAGCTGTTTTTT.

The chain couples TRBV2 to TRBJ1-5; a possible D gene is TRBD1 (6 bases). Germline V gene lookup returns CDR1 SNHLY and CDR2 FYNNEI. Trimming left V 1 base short and J 7 bases short, with 11 bases between. This CDR3 comprises 14 residues. CDR3 in DNA: TGTGCCAGCAGTGAAGGGTCAGGGGAACAGCCCCAGCATTTT. It translates to CASSEGSGEQPQHF.

The rearrangement links TRBV5-1 to TRBJ2-4; 8 positions match TRBD1. V shed 6 bases and J 6 bases; nucleotides not matched to a gene: 8. Germline values: CDR1 SGHRS, CDR2 YFSETQ. The CDR3 totals 14 residues. The CDR3 here is CASTLGTGGNIQYF. CDR3 DNA: TGCGCCAGCACCTTAGGTACAGGGGGAAACATTCAGTACTTC.

This clone was counted only a few times. The J gene is TRBJ2-7, the V gene TRBV6-6; no definite D call. The V end was cut by 6 bases, the J end by 0 bases, with 12 bases between. The CDR3 has 14 amino acids. Per the germline V gene, CDR1 is MNHNY and CDR2 is SVGAGI (reference sequence). The CDR3 DNA reads as TGTGCCAGCAGATCCGGACGGAGCTCCTACGAGCAGTACTTC. Translation gives CASRSGRSSYEQYF.

J is TRBJ2-7 and V is TRBV7-6; possible D gene TRBD2, 7 bases. This CDR3 has 14 residues. Trimming pared 2 bases from V and 5 bases from J, leaving 13 bases between. Looked up from germline, CDR1 is SGHVS and CDR2 is FNYEAQ. Written as DNA, the CDR3 is TGTGCCAGCAGCTTAAGAGGGAGGGGGAACGAGCAGTACTTC. Its translation is CASSLRGRGNEQYF.

This clone was seen more than once but under ten times. The V call is TRBV29-1, the J call TRBJ2-2; D possibly corresponds to TRBD2 (5 bases). The germline CDR1 and CDR2 sequences are SQVTM and ANQGSEA. Between the trimmed V and J ends, which lost 6 bases and 6 bases, there was a span of 8 bases. The CDR3 runs 11 residues. The CDR3 here is CSVRVAGELFF. DNA for the CDR3: TGCAGCGTGAGGGTGGCCGGGGAGCTGTTTTTT.

A single count supports this clone. The chain links TRBV6-1 to TRBJ2-3, with D possibly being TRBD2 (6 bases). V was clipped by 6 bases and J by 9 bases, with 16 bases between them. CDR3 length: 13 residues. CDR1 MNHNS and CDR2 SASEGT come from the germline V gene. The CDR3 is CASSLPLAGTQYF. The DNA of the CDR3 is TGTGCCAGCAGCCTCCCACTAGCCGGCACGCAGTATTTT.

The chain has TRBV4-3 and TRBJ2-1; possibly TRBD1 for D (5 bases). The CDR3 covers 16 residues. V gave up 0 bases and J gave up 8 bases, with 17 bases separating them. CDR1 is LGHNA and CDR2 is YSLEER in the germline V gene. CDR3 DNA: TGCGCCAGCAGCCAAGATCGACAGCCCCTGGCCGATGAGCAGTTCTTC. Its translation: CASSQDRQPLADEQFF.

The sample holds a few counts of this clone. This sequence joins TRBV28 and TRBJ1-5; 7 bases map to TRBD1. CDR1 is MDHEN, CDR2 SYDVKM, per germline. The CDR3 runs to 14 residues. J was trimmed by 3 bases and V by 10 bases; bases with no gene match: 9. CDR3 residues: CATGRGQHNQPQHF. CDR3 DNA sequence: TGTGCCACCGGGAGGGGACAGCACAATCAGCCCCAGCATTTT.

The CDR3 sequence is CASSYGSTDTQYF. Written as DNA, the CDR3 is TGTGCCAGCAGTTATGGTAGCACAGATACGCAGTATTTT. V is TRBV28 and J is TRBJ2-3; D gene unclear. The CDR3 has 13 residues. V lost 4 bases and J 0 bases, leaving 5 bases between the germline ends. The germline gives CDR1 MDHEN, CDR2 SYDVKM.

The chain carries TRBV5-4 and TRBJ1-1; TRBD1 might be the D (6 bases). The V gene's germline CDR1 is SGHNT and CDR2 YYREEE (reference sequence). This CDR3 has 15 residues. V lost 2 bases and J 6 bases, leaving 17 bases between the germline ends. CDR3 in DNA: TGTGCCAGCAGCTTATCGGGACAACGGGTGTCTGAAGCTTTCTTT. It translates to CASSLSGQRVSEAFF.

A note on this clone: Compared with germline, one end of the junction differs, possibly owing to a read error. The CDR3 sequence is CASSVAGDRNEQFF. The DNA for the CDR3 is TGTGCCAGCAGCGTAGCGGGAGATAGGAATGAGCAGTTCTTC. The V call is TRBV7-9, the J call TRBJ2-1, with TRBD2 matching over 9 bases. CDR1 is SEHNR, CDR2 FQNEAQ, per germline (reference sequence). The CDR3 is 14 amino acids.